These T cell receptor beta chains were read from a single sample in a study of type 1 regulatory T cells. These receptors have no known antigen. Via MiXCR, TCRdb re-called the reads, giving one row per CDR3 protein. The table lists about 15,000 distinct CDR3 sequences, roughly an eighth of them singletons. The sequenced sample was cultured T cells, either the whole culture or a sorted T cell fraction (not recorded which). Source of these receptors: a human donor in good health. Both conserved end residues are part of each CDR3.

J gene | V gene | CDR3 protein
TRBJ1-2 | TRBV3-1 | CASSQGSTNYGYTF
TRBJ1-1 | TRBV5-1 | CASSHGTVNEAFF
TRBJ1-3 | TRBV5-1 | CASSATGGISGNTIYF
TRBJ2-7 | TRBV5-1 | CASSLLRGSEGEQYF
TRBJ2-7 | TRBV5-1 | CASSLSLIGSYEQYF
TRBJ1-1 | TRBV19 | CASSIPPRQGGMNTEAFF
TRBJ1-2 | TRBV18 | CASSPFNPQTSNYGYTF
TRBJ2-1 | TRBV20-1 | CSARDRFRAEQFF
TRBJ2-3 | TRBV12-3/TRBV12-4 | CASTRDTSHGTQYF
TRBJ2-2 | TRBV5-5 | CASSLNRVSLMNTGELFF
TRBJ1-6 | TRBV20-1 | CSARAGGNSPLHF